This T cell receptor beta chain was recorded in a study of long-term antiretroviral therapy in people with HIV. immunoSEQ v3.0 was run at survey level. Here immunoSEQ multiplex PCR was the method, and the copy in TCRdb shows in-frame clones only, minus some. Among more than 5,500 clones, under 85% were seen once, and the ten largest hold 20% to 30%. No donor had fewer than one pre-ART PBMC sample or fewer than two post-ART PBMC samples. Every specimen provided roughly 0.9-10 million cryopreserved PBMC before DNA extraction took place. The germline V gene has CDR1 SQVTM and CDR2 ANQGSEA. The V gene lost 3 bases and the J gene lost 6 bases, with 12 bases spanning the gap. The CDR3 runs to 13 residues.

Specimen: unsorted PBMCs, collected 1.1 years after starting antiretroviral therapy. The gene calls are TRBV29-1 and TRBJ2-1; TRBD2 is a possible D gene (7 bases). This TCR was recovered from a man aged 35-49 years with HIV. The CDR3 here is CSVEWGGGNEQFF. Here the CDR3 DNA reads TGCAGCGTTGAGTGGGGGGGCGGCAATGAGCAGTTCTTC.